Listed below are T cell receptor beta chains from one sample, sequenced in a study of T cell responses to AZD1222 COVID-19 vaccine. Clones were sequenced by immunoSEQ multiplex PCR, and TCRdb holds only the in-frame ones, with some missing. The table records 190,000 or so clones, around nine tenths of them present only once. This sample comprised peripheral blood, obtained 28 days after the second AZD1222 dose. The receptors originated from an adult who received the AZD1222 COVID-19 vaccine. Each CDR3 is given with its conserved first and last residue. The D gene is left open where the match is weak. Clone size is shown for a subset of rows, as once, few, many or a class of expanded clone.

d_call,clone_size,v_call,j_call,cdr3_aa,cdr3_nt
TRBD2,NA,TRBV7-8,TRBJ2-1,CASSFASGTSGSEVNEQFF,TGTGCCAGCAGCTTCGCCTCTGGGACTAGCGGTTCCGAGGTAAATGAGCAGTTCTTC
NA,once,TRBV19,TRBJ2-2,CASRYGGSNTGELFF,TGTGCCAGTAGGTATGGAGGTTCCAACACCGGGGAGCTGTTTTTT
NA,NA,TRBV9,TRBJ1-5,CASSVQGENQPQHF,TGTGCCAGCAGCGTTCAGGGCGAAAATCAGCCCCAGCATTTT
TRBD2,NA,TRBV19,TRBJ2-3,CASTASGHTDTQYF,TGTGCCAGTACGGCTAGCGGTCACACAGATACGCAGTATTTT
NA,NA,TRBV21-1,TRBJ2-2,CASSTYHLERELFF,NA
TRBD1,NA,TRBV18,TRBJ2-2,CASSRLGTGETGELFF,TGTGCCAGCTCAAGACTCGGGACAGGGGAAACCGGGGAGCTGTTTTTT
TRBD2,NA,TRBV27,TRBJ2-7,CASSLKPILAGESYEQYF,TGTGCCAGCAGTTTAAAGCCCATTCTAGCGGGGGAGAGCTACGAGCAGTACTTC
TRBD2,few,TRBV19,TRBJ2-7,CASSSRPAGPYEQYF,TGTGCCAGTAGTTCCCGGCCAGCGGGGCCCTACGAGCAGTACTTC
TRBD1,NA,TRBV28,TRBJ2-7,CASRTGQGLYEQYF,TGTGCCAGCAGAACGGGACAGGGGCTCTACGAGCAGTACTTC
TRBD1,NA,TRBV19,TRBJ2-3,CASSISTGADTQYF,TGTGCCAGTAGTATTTCTACAGGGGCAGATACGCAGTATTTT
NA,NA,TRBV12-3/TRBV12-4,TRBJ2-7,CASSSGTPREQYF,TGTGCCAGCAGCTCCGGGACTCCTCGCGAGCAGTACTTC
TRBD2,NA,TRBV19,TRBJ2-3,CASSSKTSGRTDTQYF,TGTGCCAGTAGTTCGAAGACTAGCGGGAGAACAGATACGCAGTATTTT
TRBD1,NA,TRBV9,TRBJ2-1,CASSAHRDRGGNEQFF,TGTGCCAGCAGCGCTCACCGGGACAGGGGAGGCAATGAGCAGTTCTTC
NA,once,TRBV29-1,TRBJ1-2,CSVRHLGPNYGYTF,TGCAGCGTTCGGCACCTCGGACCTAACTATGGCTACACCTTC
NA,NA,TRBV30,TRBJ1-6,CAWSSLGGGSPLHF,TGTGCCTGGAGCTCCCTAGGGGGGGGCTCACCCCTCCACTTT
TRBD2,NA,TRBV6-2/TRBV6-3,TRBJ2-1,CASSWSGRAHNEQFF,TGTGCCAGCAGTTGGTCCGGGAGGGCCCACAATGAGCAGTTCTTC